Each of the 4 T cell receptor beta chains below was sequenced from the same sample in a study of OX40 agonist ivuxolimab in advanced cancers. Data came from immunoSEQ multiplex PCR; TCRdb stores just in-frame clones and leaves some out. The sample lists more than 80,000 clones, about 90% occurring once. Sequenced material: CD4+ or CD8+ T cells sorted from blood, taken in a trial of the OX40 agonist ivuxolimab. The receptors originated from an adult with an advanced solid tumor such as melanoma, head and neck, liver or kidney cancer.

The CDR3 protein is CASSLAQLAGPKGDEQFF. The CDR3 DNA is TGTGCCAGCAGCTTAGCGCAACTAGCGGGACCGAAGGGGGATGAGCAGTTCTTC. The chain has TRBV7-9 and TRBJ2-1, with 10 bases lining up with TRBD2. The ends lost 0 bases at V and 8 bases at J; junction bases unmatched: 13. Looked up from germline, CDR1 is SEHNR and CDR2 is FQNEAQ (reference sequence). The CDR3 covers 18 residues. The full variable domain, with the rest looked up from reference TRBV7-9 and TRBJ2-1, is DTGVSQNPRHKITKRGQNVTFRCDPISEHNRLYWYRQTLGQGPEFLTYFQNEAQLEKSRLLSDRFSAERPKGSFSTLEIQRTEQGDSAMYLCASSLAQLAGPKGDEQFFGPGTRLTVL.

The V and J genes are TRBV23-1 and TRBJ2-5, with no clear D. TRBV23-1 is noted as an ORF with a role that remains uncertain. The V gene lost 2 bases and the J gene lost 3 bases, with 10 bases spanning the gap. The CDR3 has 14 residues. CDR3 sequence reads: CASSQATGEETQYF. CDR3 DNA sequence: TGCGCCAGCAGTCAAGCGACGGGTGAAGAGACCCAGTACTTC.

V usage is TRBV5-8 and J usage is TRBJ2-1, with D hard to call. The germline V gene encodes CDR1 SGHTS and CDR2 YDEGEE. V lost 4 bases and J 0 bases, leaving 11 bases between the germline ends. The CDR3 length is 15 residues. The CDR3 DNA reads as TGTGCCAGCAGCCGACGCCTTTACTCCTACAATGAGCAGTTCTTC. This translates into CASSRRLYSYNEQFF.

The chain employs TRBV5-1 and TRBJ1-1, with 7 bases that match TRBD1. In germline, CDR1 is SGHRS, CDR2 YFSETQ. Losses at the gene ends were 4 bases for V and 2 bases for J; bases not matched to a gene: 8. This CDR3 is built from 15 residues. Here the CDR3 reads CASSPRQGPNTEAFF. The CDR3 DNA is TGCGCCAGCAGCCCGAGACAGGGCCCAAACACTGAAGCTTTCTTT. The whole variable domain, remainder taken from reference TRBV5-1 and TRBJ1-1, is KAGVTQTPRYLIKTRGQQVTLSCSPISGHRSVSWYQQTPGQGLQFLFEYFSETQRNKGNFPGRFSGRQFSNSRSEMNVSTLELGDSALYLCASSPRQGPNTEAFFGQGTRLTVV.